The clone carrying this T cell receptor (beta chain) was observed at least ten times. Its target is unknown. The data were taken from a study of neurological immune-mediated disorders. Study-level findings and limits: Phylogenetic grouping placed 18 of 34 multiple sclerosis patients' repertoires in one related-CDR3 cluster, a possible signature. HTLV-1-associated myelopathy had the most TCR clonal expansion, whereas multiple sclerosis had the least (lower than in healthy controls).

The V gene end was trimmed by 4 bases and the J gene end by 11 bases; junction bases not matched to a gene: 7. CDR1 SGHRS and CDR2 YFSETQ come from the germline V gene. This CDR3 region has 13 residues. Stored at -80 C, 2 million PBMCs were the source of the unsorted libraries. By 5'RACE with 10-nucleotide random UMIs, the cDNA was made. TCRdb reanalysed the 5' RACE reads using MiXCR and keeps one entry per CDR3 protein. The sample has over 35,000 distinct CDR3 sequences; 3% to 4% are singletons. This receptor was obtained from a man aged 25 to 40 with multiple sclerosis. The material sequenced was PBMCs. V usage is TRBV5-1 and J usage is TRBJ1-1; 11 bases agree with TRBD1. CDR3 bases: TGCGCCAGCAGCCCCGGACAGGGGGCATATGCTTTCTTT. This codes for CASSPGQGAYAFF. The full variable domain, rest sourced from reference TRBV5-1 and TRBJ1-1, is KAGVTQTPRYLIKTRGQQVTLSCSPISGHRSVSWYQQTPGQGLQFLFEYFSETQRNKGNFPGRFSGRQFSNSRSEMNVSTLELGDSALYLCASSPGQGAYAFFGQGTRLTVV.